A selection of T cell receptor beta chains follows, all from one sample in a study of shared clonotypes between healthy human individuals. Clones were read by immunoSEQ multiplex PCR, and TCRdb kept only the in-frame ones, dropping some. The sample holds over 2 million clones, about nine tenths seen once. Source material: naive CD4+ T cells from PBMCs. The receptors originated from a man aged 18 to 30 in good health. Some clones in this sample may be carry-over from other donors' samples. CDR3s include the opening cysteine and the closing phenylalanine or tryptophan. The size of a clone is reported for some rows only, either as once, few or many, or as a class for expanded clones.

abundance: .
j_gene: TRBJ2-7
v_gene: TRBV6-1
CDR3aa: CASSGIGFGEQYF

abundance: .
j_gene: TRBJ2-1
v_gene: TRBV7-3
CDR3aa: CASSITGTSGQDEQFF

abundance: .
j_gene: TRBJ1-3
v_gene: TRBV5-1
CDR3aa: CASSATGDGGNTIYF

abundance: .
j_gene: TRBJ2-2
v_gene: TRBV4-1
CDR3aa: CASSQASRTGELFF

abundance: once
j_gene: TRBJ2-7
v_gene: TRBV11-3
CDR3aa: CASSRGQGSSYEQYF

abundance: .
j_gene: TRBJ2-1
v_gene: TRBV5-1
CDR3aa: CASSLEPGPYNEQFF

abundance: .
j_gene: TRBJ2-7
v_gene: TRBV11-2
CDR3aa: CASSLVTGSHEQYF

abundance: once
j_gene: TRBJ1-1
v_gene: TRBV5-1
CDR3aa: CASSLVVGIEAFF

abundance: once
j_gene: TRBJ1-5
v_gene: TRBV2
CDR3aa: CASTLYGYKPQHF

abundance: .
j_gene: TRBJ1-4
v_gene: TRBV9
CDR3aa: CASSGGLNEKLFF

abundance: .
j_gene: TRBJ2-7
v_gene: TRBV5-1
CDR3aa: CASSSGSYEQYF

abundance: .
j_gene: TRBJ1-1
v_gene: TRBV27
CDR3aa: CASRTFSRNTEAFF

abundance: .
j_gene: TRBJ1-1
v_gene: TRBV11-2
CDR3aa: CASSRQIMNTEAFF

abundance: .
j_gene: TRBJ2-6
v_gene: TRBV6-1
CDR3aa: CASFWDSGANVLTF

abundance: .
j_gene: TRBJ1-5
v_gene: TRBV7-8
CDR3aa: CASSPPLVGLHSNQPQHF

abundance: .
j_gene: TRBJ2-1
v_gene: TRBV5-1
CDR3aa: CASSLVGSSLYNEQFF

abundance: .
j_gene: TRBJ2-2
v_gene: TRBV6-1
CDR3aa: CASRSDRGYTGELFF

abundance: .
j_gene: TRBJ2-1
v_gene: TRBV7-9
CDR3aa: CASSLGTAYNEQFF

abundance: .
j_gene: TRBJ1-2
v_gene: TRBV2
CDR3aa: CASSSPDRTSNYGYTF

abundance: .
j_gene: TRBJ2-1
v_gene: TRBV5-1
CDR3aa: CASSLRTVVPPGPRSEQFF

abundance: .
j_gene: TRBJ2-4
v_gene: TRBV28
CDR3aa: CASSFQGRRPKNIQYF

abundance: .
j_gene: TRBJ1-6
v_gene: TRBV19
CDR3aa: CASSTSILARNSPLHF

abundance: once
j_gene: TRBJ2-7
v_gene: TRBV4-2
CDR3aa: CASSQDPSGTYEQYF

abundance: .
j_gene: TRBJ1-5
v_gene: TRBV28
CDR3aa: CASSLGAGQPQHF

abundance: .
j_gene: TRBJ2-1
v_gene: TRBV5-4
CDR3aa: CASSATGGRDNEQFF

abundance: .
j_gene: TRBJ1-1
v_gene: TRBV7-9
CDR3aa: CASSPRQGSTEAFF

abundance: .
j_gene: TRBJ2-4
v_gene: TRBV9
CDR3aa: CASSVAPVASDIQYF

abundance: .
j_gene: TRBJ2-2
v_gene: TRBV5-6
CDR3aa: CASSSLGQGRYTGELFF

abundance: .
j_gene: TRBJ1-5
v_gene: TRBV27
CDR3aa: CASSLRRGNQPQHF

abundance: .
j_gene: TRBJ2-3
v_gene: TRBV18
CDR3aa: CASSPQRGEPNTQYF

abundance: .
j_gene: TRBJ2-3
v_gene: TRBV5-1
CDR3aa: CASSLASNQRTDTQYF

abundance: .
j_gene: TRBJ1-4
v_gene: TRBV19
CDR3aa: CASMPARGAGEEKLFF

abundance: .
j_gene: TRBJ2-1
v_gene: TRBV30
CDR3aa: CAWSVLGTGGPFF

abundance: .
j_gene: TRBJ2-1
v_gene: TRBV28
CDR3aa: CASSPGLGGYNEQFF

abundance: .
j_gene: TRBJ1-5
v_gene: TRBV28
CDR3aa: CASSSARQGAYQPQHF

abundance: .
j_gene: TRBJ2-7
v_gene: TRBV4-2
CDR3aa: CASSQTGSSGSEQYF

abundance: .
j_gene: TRBJ2-3
v_gene: TRBV28
CDR3aa: CASSLPTSLHTQYF

abundance: few
j_gene: TRBJ1-1
v_gene: TRBV6-1
CDR3aa: CASSDPLGNTEAFF

abundance: .
j_gene: TRBJ2-3
v_gene: TRBV29-1
CDR3aa: CSVDFKIGSDTQYF

abundance: .
j_gene: TRBJ2-1
v_gene: TRBV11-3
CDR3aa: CASSLVGSGSVQFF

abundance: .
j_gene: TRBJ1-1
v_gene: TRBV7-9
CDR3aa: CASSWQTEAFF

abundance: .
j_gene: TRBJ2-2
v_gene: TRBV7-2
CDR3aa: CASSLSSGSGTGELFF

abundance: .
j_gene: TRBJ2-3
v_gene: TRBV19
CDR3aa: CASSPSDRRTDTQYF

abundance: .
j_gene: TRBJ2-7
v_gene: TRBV5-1
CDR3aa: CASSTGTSDGGSFDEQYF

abundance: .
j_gene: TRBJ2-7
v_gene: TRBV15
CDR3aa: CATSRVGAGEGYEQYF

abundance: .
j_gene: TRBJ2-1
v_gene: TRBV19
CDR3aa: CASSLPGTGVNEQFF

abundance: .
j_gene: TRBJ2-1
v_gene: TRBV14
CDR3aa: CASSQDRAGGLLGYNEQFF

abundance: once
j_gene: TRBJ2-5
v_gene: TRBV4-3
CDR3aa: CASSERGETQYF